This TCR beta chain derives from a study of Ad26.COV2.S vaccination and SARS-CoV-2 variants (dated by TCRdb to about 2021). About the study as a whole: Vaccine-arm donors were drawn from COV1001, a multicentre, randomized, double-blind, placebo-controlled phase I-IIa trial of Ad26.COV2.S in healthy adults. Investigators remained blinded to trial group allocation during experiments and outcome assessment. TCRbeta repertoire sequencing was used to assess the specificity and breadth of SARS-CoV-2-reactive T cell receptors after Ad26.COV2.S vaccination. A total of approximately 32 samples were included in the TCR-sequenced set, comprising some 20 Ad26.COV2.S vaccine recipients, 5 placebo recipients and 8 SARS-CoV-2 convalescent individuals. Participants in the trial were split at random into five groups of five each, receiving low-dose or high-dose Ad26.COV2.S once or twice, or else placebo on both occasions. Ad26.COV2.S was administered intramuscularly at 5 x 10^10 or 1 x 10^11 viral particles, either as a single shot or as two shots given 56 days apart. On the study overall, not on this receptor specifically: Substantial breadth of spike-specific CD8+ and CD4+ T cell responses was reported after vaccination. The study was not powered to compare responses between vaccine doses or regimens. Comparable non-spike TCR breadth was observed between vaccine and placebo recipients, consistent with only spike being contained in the vaccine. Ad26.COV2.S recipients had higher spike-specific TCR breadth than placebo recipients (P = 0.0014). The authors noted that the TCR breadth and depth analyses may have underestimated total T cell responses.

The immunoSEQ Assay was the method used to sequence TCRbeta CDR3 regions. After extraction, genomic DNA underwent amplification by bias-controlled multiplex PCR, followed by high-throughput sequencing. In the paper's pipeline: To quantify the absolute abundance of each unique TCRbeta CDR3 region, sequences were collapsed and filtered. T cell fraction was estimated by normalization of TCRbeta template counts to usable DNA, with usable DNA being measured through amplification of reference genes present in all nucleated cells. Repertoire TCRs were annotated as SARS-CoV-2-specific when V gene, CDR3 amino acid sequence and J gene were exactly matched to a known reactive TCR set. MIRA supplied the reference SARS-CoV-2 TCR set, which was filtered for enrichment in COVID-19-positive ImmuneCODE repertoires so that public or cross-reactive TCRs were removed. Using the MIRA antigens, annotated TCRs were further analysed by specific ORF or by position within an ORF. Depth was the summed frequency of annotated unique rearrangements, while breadth was defined as annotated unique rearrangements over total unique productive rearrangements. Two-sided Wilcoxon rank-sum tests were applied when comparing TCR breadth between groups. Drawn from immuneACCESS, this table holds only the in-frame rearrangements with V and J called that TCRdb kept. Clones are partly lost; checked studies trace under half to an unresolved V gene and leave the rest unexplained. V and J calls and clone size follow that table, whereas D and trimming were derived from the DNA. Here the sample has fewer than 900,000 clones; 89% occur a single time. Jointly, the top ten make up over 1.3% of the sample.

Explained via the paper, the treatment or condition label denotes: 15 to 20 received Ad26.COV2.S at low or high dose, single or two shots; roughly five received placebo; per-sample allocation not given. Repertoires of vaccine and placebo recipients were sequenced from samples taken on day 63 after the first injection. Cohort 1b enrolled 25 or so adults aged 18-55 years at a single site in Boston, USA, between 29 July and 7 August 2020. Ad26.COV2.S was a replication-incompetent adenovirus type 26 vector that expressed a prefusion-stabilized SARS-CoV-2 spike protein derived from the original Wuhan strain. Note on this clone: Its antigen is still unknown. No quality values exist for individual bases; no much larger clone is one base distant.

The V end gives up 4 bases and the J end 5 bases, leaving 4 bases in the junction not matched to a gene. Including cysteine and phenylalanine, the CDR3 has 13 amino acids. The CDR3 DNA has 39 bases and is translated from base 1. Reading the germline V gene gives CDR1 SGHRS and CDR2 YFSETQ. The V gene is TRBV5-1 and the J gene is TRBJ1-2; 8 central nucleotides agree with TRBD1. The specimen was peripheral blood, collected in a trial of Ad26.COV2.S vaccine versus placebo. The clonotype was recovered from a person between 18 and 59 years old who received the Ad26.COV2.S COVID-19 vaccine or a placebo. DNA sequence: TGCGCCAGCAGCCCGGACAGGGAATATGGCTACACCTTC. Its protein product is CASSPDREYGYTF. The full variable domain, with segments outside the CDR3 supplied by the reference TRBV5-1 and TRBJ1-2 proteins, appears as KAGVTQTPRYLIKTRGQQVTLSCSPISGHRSVSWYQQTPGQGLQFLFEYFSETQRNKGNFPGRFSGRQFSNSRSEMNVSTLELGDSALYLCASSPDREYGYTFGSGTRLTVV.